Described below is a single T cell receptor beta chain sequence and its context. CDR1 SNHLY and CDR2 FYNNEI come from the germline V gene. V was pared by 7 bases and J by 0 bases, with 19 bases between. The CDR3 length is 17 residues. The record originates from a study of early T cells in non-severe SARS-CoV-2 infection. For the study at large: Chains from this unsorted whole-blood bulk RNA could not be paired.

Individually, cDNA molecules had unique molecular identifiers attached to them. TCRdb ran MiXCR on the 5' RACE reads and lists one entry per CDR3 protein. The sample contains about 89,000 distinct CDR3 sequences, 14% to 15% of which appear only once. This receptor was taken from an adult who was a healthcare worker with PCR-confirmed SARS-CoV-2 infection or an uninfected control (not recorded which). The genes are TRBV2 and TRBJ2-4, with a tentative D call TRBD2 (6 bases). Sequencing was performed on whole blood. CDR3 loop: CASIPLGGLRAKNIQYF. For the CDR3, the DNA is TGTGCCAGCATTCCGCTAGGAGGGTTGAGAGCCAAAAACATTCAGTACTTC.